This TCR beta chain was retrieved from a study of shared clonotypes between healthy human individuals. Libraries were prepared by immunoSEQ multiplex PCR; TCRdb keeps only in-frame clonotypes and omits some of them. The repertoire holds millions of clones, with 90% to 95% as singletons. About this clone itself: Its antigen is unknown.

The length of the CDR3 is 11 residues. Trimming stripped 4 bases from V and 7 bases from J, with 8 bases between. Germline loops: CDR1 SGHTA, CDR2 FQGNSA. Study-wide points: Clonotypes that were shared across a handful of donors made up 4% to 6% of naive CD4 clonotypes.

V and J are TRBV7-2 and TRBJ2-7, with D unresolved. The source is a man younger than 35 in good health. The specimen was naive CD4+ T cells sorted from blood. Subset denoted: CD45RA+ positively selected. The CDR3 DNA sequence: TGTGCCAGCAGCTCTGCGCGGGAGCAGTACTTC. It yields the protein CASSSAREQYF.